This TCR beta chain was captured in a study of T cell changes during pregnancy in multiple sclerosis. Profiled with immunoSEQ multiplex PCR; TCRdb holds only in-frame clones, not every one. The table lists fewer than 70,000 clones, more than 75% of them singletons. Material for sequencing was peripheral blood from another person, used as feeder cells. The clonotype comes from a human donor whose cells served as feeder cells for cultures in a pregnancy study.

CDR3: CASSSDRDTEAFF. The CDR3 DNA reads as TGTGCCAGCAGTTCAGACAGGGACACTGAAGCTTTCTTT. This chain links TRBV6-5 with TRBJ1-1, with 7 positions matching TRBD1. Germline V gene sequence: CDR1 MNHEY, CDR2 SVGAGI. V shed 4 bases and J 3 bases; nucleotides not matched to a gene: 2. There are 13 residues in the CDR3.